This TCR beta chain was documented in a study of identical twins. This clonotype was seen repeatedly, ten times or more. From germline, CDR1 is MDHEN and CDR2 SYDVKM. The CDR3 spans 16 residues. The J segment lost 6 bases and the V segment lost 2 bases, leaving 10 bases of the junction unmatched. TCRdb ran MiXCR on the 5' RACE reads and lists one entry per CDR3 protein. Of 500,000 to 700,000 distinct CDR3 sequences listed, around 7.5% are singletons. The data also belong to a second study, concerning yellow fever vaccine responses in identical twins.

The V call is TRBV28, the J call TRBJ2-3; 8 positions match TRBD2. Sequenced material: PBMCs. This receptor was identified in a woman between 18 and 29 years old in good health. The CDR3 protein is CASSLSTGGPWDTQYF. The CDR3 region has the DNA TGTGCCAGCAGTTTAAGCACGGGAGGGCCATGGGATACGCAGTATTTT.